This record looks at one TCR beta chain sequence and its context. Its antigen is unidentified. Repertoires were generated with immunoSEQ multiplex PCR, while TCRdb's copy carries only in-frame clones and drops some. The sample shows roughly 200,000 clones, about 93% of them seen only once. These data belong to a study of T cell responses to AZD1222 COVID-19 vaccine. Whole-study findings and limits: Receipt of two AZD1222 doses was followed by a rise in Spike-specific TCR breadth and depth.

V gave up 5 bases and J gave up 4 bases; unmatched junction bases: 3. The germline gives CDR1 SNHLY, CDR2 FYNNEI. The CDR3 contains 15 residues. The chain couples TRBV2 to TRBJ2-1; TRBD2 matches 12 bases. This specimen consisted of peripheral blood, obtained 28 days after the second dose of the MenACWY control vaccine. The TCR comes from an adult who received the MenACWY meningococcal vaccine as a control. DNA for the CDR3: TGTGCCAGCAGTCCGACTAGCGGGGGATACAATGAGCAGTTCTTC. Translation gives CASSPTSGGYNEQFF.